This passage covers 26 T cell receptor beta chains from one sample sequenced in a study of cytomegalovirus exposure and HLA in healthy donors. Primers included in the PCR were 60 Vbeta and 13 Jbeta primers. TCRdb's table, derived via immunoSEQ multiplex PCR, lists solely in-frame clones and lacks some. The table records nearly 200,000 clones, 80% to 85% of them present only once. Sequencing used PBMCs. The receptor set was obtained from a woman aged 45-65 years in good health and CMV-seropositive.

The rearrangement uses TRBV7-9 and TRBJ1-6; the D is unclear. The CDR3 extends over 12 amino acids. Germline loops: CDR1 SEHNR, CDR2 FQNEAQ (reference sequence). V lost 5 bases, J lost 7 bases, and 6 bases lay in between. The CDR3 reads CASSRINSPLHF. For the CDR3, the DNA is TGTGCCAGCAGCCGTATAAATTCACCCCTCCACTTT.

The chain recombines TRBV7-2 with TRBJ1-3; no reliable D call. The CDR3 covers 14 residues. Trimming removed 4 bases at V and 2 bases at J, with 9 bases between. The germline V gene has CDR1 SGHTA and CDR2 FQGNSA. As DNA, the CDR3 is TGTGCCAGCAGCTCCGGGATGCCTGGAAACACCATATATTTT. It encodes CASSSGMPGNTIYF.

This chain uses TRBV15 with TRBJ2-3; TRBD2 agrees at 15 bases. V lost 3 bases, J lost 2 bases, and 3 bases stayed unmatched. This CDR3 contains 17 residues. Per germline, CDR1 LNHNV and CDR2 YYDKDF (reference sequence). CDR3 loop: CATSRGTSGGFTDTQYF. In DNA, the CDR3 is TGTGCCACCAGCAGGGGGACTAGCGGGGGGTTCACAGATACGCAGTATTTT.

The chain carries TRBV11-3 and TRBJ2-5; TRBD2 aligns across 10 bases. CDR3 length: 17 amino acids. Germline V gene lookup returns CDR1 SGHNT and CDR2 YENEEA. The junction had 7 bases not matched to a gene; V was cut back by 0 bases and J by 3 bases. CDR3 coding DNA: TGTGCCAGCAGCTTAGAGAGAGAGCTAGCGGGAGAAGAGACCCAGTACTTC. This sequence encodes CASSLERELAGEETQYF.

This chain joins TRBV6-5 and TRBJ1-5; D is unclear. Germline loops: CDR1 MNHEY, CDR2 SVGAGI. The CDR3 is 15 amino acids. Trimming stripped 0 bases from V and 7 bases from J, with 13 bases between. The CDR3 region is CASSYSGRAGQPQHF. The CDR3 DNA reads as TGTGCCAGCAGTTACTCGGGAAGGGCGGGACAGCCCCAGCATTTT.

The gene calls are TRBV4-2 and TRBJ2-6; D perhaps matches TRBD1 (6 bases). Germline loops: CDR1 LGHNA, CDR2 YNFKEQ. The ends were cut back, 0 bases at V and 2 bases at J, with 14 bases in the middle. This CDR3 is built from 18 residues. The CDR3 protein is CASSQDQGEGAGANVLTF. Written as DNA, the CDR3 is TGTGCCAGCAGCCAAGATCAGGGCGAGGGGGCTGGGGCCAACGTCCTGACTTTC.

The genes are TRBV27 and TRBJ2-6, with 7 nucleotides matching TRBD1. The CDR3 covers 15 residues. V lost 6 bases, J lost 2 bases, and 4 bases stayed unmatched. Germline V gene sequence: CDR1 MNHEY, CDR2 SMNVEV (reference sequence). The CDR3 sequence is CASRLDRAGANVLTF. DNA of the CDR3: TGTGCCAGCAGACTAGACAGGGCTGGGGCCAACGTCCTGACTTTC.

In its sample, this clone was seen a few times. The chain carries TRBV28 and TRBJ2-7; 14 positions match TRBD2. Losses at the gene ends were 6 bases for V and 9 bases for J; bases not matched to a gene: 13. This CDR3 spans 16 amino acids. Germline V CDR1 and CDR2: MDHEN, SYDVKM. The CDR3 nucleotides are TGTGCCAGCAGCTCCGGGGGGGGACTAGCGGGGGTCGGGCAGTACTTC. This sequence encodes CASSSGGGLAGVGQYF. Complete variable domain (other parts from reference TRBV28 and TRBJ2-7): DVKVTQSSRYLVKRTGEKVFLECVQDMDHENMFWYRQDPGLGLRLIYFSYDVKMKEKGDIPEGYSVSREKKERFSLILESASTNQTSMYLCASSSGGGLAGVGQYFGPGTRLTVT.

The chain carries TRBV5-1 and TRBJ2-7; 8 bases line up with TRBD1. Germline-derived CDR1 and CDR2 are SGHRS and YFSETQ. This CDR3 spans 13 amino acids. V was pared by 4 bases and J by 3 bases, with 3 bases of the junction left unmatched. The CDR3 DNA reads TGCGCCAGCAGCCCAACAGGGGGCTACGAGCAGTACTTC. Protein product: CASSPTGGYEQYF.

CDR3 sequence: CASYRQGPDTQYF. CDR3 DNA sequence: TGTGCCAGCTACCGACAGGGACCAGATACGCAGTATTTT. This rearrangement joins TRBV18 to TRBJ2-3; TRBD1 agrees at 7 bases. The germline CDR1 and CDR2 sequences are KGHSH and LQKENI. This CDR3 comprises 13 residues. Germline trimming cut 7 bases from V and 4 bases from J; bases unmatched to any gene: 5.

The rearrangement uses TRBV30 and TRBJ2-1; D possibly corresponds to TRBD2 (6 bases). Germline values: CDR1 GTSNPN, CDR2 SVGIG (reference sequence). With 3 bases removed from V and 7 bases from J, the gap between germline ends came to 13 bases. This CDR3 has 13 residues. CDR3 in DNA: TGTGCCTGGAGCACGGACTACGGGAATGAGCAGTTCTTC. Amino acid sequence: CAWSTDYGNEQFF. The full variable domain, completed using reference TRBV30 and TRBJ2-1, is SQTIHQWPATLVQPVGSPLSLECTVEGTSNPNLYWYRQAAGRGLQLLFYSVGIGQISSEVPQNLSASRPQDRQFILSSKKLLLSDSGFYLCAWSTDYGNEQFFGPGTRLTVL.

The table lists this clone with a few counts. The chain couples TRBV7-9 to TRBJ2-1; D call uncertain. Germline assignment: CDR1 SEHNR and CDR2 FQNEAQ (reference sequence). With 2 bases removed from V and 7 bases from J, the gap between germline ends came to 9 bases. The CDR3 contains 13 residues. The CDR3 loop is CASSLFHANEQFF. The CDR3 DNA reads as TGTGCCAGCAGCTTATTCCACGCGAATGAGCAGTTCTTC.

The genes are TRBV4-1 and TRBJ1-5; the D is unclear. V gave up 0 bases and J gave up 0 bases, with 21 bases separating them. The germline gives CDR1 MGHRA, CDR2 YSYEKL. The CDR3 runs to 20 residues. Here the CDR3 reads CASSQEIGESGRYSNQPQHF. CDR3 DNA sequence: TGCGCCAGCAGCCAAGAGATCGGGGAAAGTGGACGGTATAGCAATCAGCCCCAGCATTTT.

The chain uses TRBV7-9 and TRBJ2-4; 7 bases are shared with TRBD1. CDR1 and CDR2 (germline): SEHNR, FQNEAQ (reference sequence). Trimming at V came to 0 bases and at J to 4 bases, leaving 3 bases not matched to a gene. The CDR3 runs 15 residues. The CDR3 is CASSLAWTGKNIQYF. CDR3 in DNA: TGTGCCAGCAGCTTAGCATGGACAGGAAAAAACATTCAGTACTTC. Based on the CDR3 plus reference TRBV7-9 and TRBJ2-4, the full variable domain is DTGVSQNPRHKITKRGQNVTFRCDPISEHNRLYWYRQTLGQGPEFLTYFQNEAQLEKSRLLSDRFSAERPKGSFSTLEIQRTEQGDSAMYLCASSLAWTGKNIQYFGAGTRLSVL.

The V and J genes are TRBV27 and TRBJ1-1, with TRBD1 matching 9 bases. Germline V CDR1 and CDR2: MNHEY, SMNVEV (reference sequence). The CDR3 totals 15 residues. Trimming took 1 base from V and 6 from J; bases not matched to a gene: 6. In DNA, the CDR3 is TGTGCCAGCAGTTTATGGGGACAGGGAGGCGCTGAAGCTTTCTTT. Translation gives CASSLWGQGGAEAFF.

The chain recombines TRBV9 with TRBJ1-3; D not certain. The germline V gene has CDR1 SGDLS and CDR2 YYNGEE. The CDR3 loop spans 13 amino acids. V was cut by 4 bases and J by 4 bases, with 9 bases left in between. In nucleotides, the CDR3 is TGTGCCAGCAGCTCAGGAGGGGGAAACACCATATATTTT. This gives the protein CASSSGGGNTIYF.

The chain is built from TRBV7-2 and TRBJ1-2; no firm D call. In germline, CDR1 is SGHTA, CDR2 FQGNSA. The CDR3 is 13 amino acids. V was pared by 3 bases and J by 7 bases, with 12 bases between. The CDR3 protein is CASSFRGGSGYTF. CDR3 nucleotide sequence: TGTGCCAGCAGCTTCCGGGGAGGGTCTGGCTACACCTTC.

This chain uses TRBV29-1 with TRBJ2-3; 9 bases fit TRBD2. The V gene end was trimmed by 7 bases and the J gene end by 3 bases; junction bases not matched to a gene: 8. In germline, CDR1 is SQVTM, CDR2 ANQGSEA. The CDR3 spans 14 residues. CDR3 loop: CSAFAGLATDTQYF. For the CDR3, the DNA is TGCAGCGCTTTCGCGGGACTAGCAACAGATACGCAGTATTTT.

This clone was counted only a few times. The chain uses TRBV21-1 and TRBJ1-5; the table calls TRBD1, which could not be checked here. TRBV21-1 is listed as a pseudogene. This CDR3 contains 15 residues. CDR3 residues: CASSDLDGHNQPQHF. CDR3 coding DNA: TGTGCCAGCAGCGACCTGGACGGACACAATCAGCCCCAGCATTTT.

The CDR3 region is CASSLAIGVRVDYSNQPQHF. Here the CDR3 DNA reads TGCGCCAGCAGCTTGGCCATTGGAGTCAGGGTCGATTATAGCAATCAGCCCCAGCATTTT. The chain combines TRBV5-1 with TRBJ1-5; possibly TRBD1 for D (5 bases). This CDR3 is 20 amino acids long. Looked up from germline, CDR1 is SGHRS and CDR2 is YFSETQ. Deletions cut 0 bases from V and 0 bases from J, with 22 bases between.

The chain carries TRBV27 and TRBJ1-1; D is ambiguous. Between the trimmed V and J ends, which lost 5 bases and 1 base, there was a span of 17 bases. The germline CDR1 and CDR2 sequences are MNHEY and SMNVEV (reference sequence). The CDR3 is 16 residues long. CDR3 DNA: TGTGCCAGCAGTAAAAGGTGGCTGGGGAGGAACACTGAAGCTTTCTTT. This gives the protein CASSKRWLGRNTEAFF.

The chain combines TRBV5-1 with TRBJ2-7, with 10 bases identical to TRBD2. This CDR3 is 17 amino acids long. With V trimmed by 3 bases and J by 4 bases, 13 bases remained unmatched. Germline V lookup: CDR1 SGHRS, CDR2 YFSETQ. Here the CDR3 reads CASSSSAGGPMTYEQYF. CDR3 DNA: TGCGCCAGCAGCTCTTCAGCGGGAGGGCCAATGACATACGAGCAGTACTTC. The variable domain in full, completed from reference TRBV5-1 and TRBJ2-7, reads KAGVTQTPRYLIKTRGQQVTLSCSPISGHRSVSWYQQTPGQGLQFLFEYFSETQRNKGNFPGRFSGRQFSNSRSEMNVSTLELGDSALYLCASSSSAGGPMTYEQYFGPGTRLTVT.

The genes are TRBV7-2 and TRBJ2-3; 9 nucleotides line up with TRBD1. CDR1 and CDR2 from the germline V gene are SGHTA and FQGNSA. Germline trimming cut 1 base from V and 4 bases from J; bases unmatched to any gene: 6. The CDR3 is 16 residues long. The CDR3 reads CASSLGGTGSADTQYF. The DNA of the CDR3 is TGTGCCAGCAGCTTAGGTGGGACAGGGAGCGCAGATACGCAGTATTTT.

The CDR3 protein is CASRDRVGESTEAFF. Written as DNA, the CDR3 is TGTGCCAGCAGGGACAGGGTCGGTGAAAGCACTGAAGCTTTCTTT. The chain has TRBV6-5 and TRBJ1-1, with 8 bases identical to TRBD1. The germline V gene encodes CDR1 MNHEY and CDR2 SVGAGI. The CDR3 covers 15 residues. Trimming removed 6 bases from V and 4 bases from J; junction bases left unmatched: 10.

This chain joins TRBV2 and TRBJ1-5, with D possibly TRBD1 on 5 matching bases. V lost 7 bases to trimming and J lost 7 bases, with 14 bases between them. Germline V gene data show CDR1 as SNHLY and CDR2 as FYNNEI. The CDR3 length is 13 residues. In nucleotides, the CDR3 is TGTGCCAGCATCAGAGGGGAGGGCCAGCCCCAGCATTTT. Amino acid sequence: CASIRGEGQPQHF.

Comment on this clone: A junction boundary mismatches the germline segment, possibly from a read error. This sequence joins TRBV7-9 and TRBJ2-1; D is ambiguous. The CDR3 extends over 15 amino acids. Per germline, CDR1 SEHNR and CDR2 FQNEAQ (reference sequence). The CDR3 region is CSSTTTGSAYNEQFF. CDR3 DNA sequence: TGTTCCAGCACCACTACGGGTTCTGCCTACAATGAGCAGTTCTTC.